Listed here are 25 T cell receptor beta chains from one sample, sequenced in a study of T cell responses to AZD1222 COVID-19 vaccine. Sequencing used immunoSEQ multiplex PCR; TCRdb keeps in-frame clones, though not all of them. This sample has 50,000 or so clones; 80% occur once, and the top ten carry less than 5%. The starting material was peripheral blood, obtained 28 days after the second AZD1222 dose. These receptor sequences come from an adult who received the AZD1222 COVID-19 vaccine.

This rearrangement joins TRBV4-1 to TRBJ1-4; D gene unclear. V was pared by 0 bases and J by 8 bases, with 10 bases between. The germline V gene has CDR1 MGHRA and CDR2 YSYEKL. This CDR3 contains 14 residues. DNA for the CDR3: TGCGCCAGCAGCCAAGATCTGGCCCGCGAAAAACTGTTTTTT. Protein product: CASSQDLAREKLFF.

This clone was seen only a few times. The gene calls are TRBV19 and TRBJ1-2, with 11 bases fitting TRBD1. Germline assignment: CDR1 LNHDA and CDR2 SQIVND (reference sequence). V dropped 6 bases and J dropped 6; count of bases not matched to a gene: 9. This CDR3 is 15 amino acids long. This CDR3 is CASSQDGTGGDGYTF. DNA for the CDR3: TGTGCCAGTAGCCAAGACGGGACAGGGGGTGATGGCTACACCTTC.

The CDR3 reads CASSAGTSFTYEQYF. CDR3 coding DNA: TGTGCCAGCAGCGCGGGGACGTCTTTTACCTACGAGCAGTACTTC. This chain uses TRBV9 with TRBJ2-7; D may match TRBD1 or TRBD2 (5 bases each). CDR1 SGDLS and CDR2 YYNGEE come from the germline V gene. V lost 3 bases and J lost 2, with 15 bases in between. The CDR3 spans 15 residues.

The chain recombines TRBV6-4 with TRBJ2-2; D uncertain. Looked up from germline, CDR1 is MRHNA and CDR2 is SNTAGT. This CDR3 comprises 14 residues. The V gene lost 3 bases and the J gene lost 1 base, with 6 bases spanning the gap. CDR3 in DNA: TGTGCCAGCAGTGAGGGTTTGAACACCGGGGAGCTGTTTTTT. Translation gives CASSEGLNTGELFF.

CDR3 bases: TGTGCCAGCAGTTTTCCGTCCCCCTCTGGAAACACCATATATTTT. Encoded protein: CASSFPSPSGNTIYF. This chain connects TRBV28 to TRBJ1-3, with unresolved D. Germline lookup yields CDR1 MDHEN and CDR2 SYDVKM. This CDR3 region has 15 residues. The germline V and J ends were trimmed by 3 bases and 0 bases, with 9 bases remaining between them.

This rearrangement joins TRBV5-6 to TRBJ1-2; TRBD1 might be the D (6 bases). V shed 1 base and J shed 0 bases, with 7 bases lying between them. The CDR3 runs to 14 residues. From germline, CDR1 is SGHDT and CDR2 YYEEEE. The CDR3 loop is CASSLTGPNYGYTF. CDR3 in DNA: TGTGCCAGCAGCTTGACAGGGCCTAACTATGGCTACACCTTC.

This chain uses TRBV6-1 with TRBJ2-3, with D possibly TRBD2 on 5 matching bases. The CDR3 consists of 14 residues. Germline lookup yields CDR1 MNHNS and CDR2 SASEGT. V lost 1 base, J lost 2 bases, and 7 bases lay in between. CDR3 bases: TGTGCCAGCAGTGAAGTCGGGAACACAGATACGCAGTATTTT. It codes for CASSEVGNTDTQYF.

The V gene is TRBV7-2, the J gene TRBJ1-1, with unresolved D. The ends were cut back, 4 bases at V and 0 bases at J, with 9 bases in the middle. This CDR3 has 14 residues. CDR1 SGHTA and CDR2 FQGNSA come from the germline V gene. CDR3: CASSSTPMNTEAFF. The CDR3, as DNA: TGTGCCAGCAGCTCGACGCCCATGAACACTGAAGCTTTCTTT. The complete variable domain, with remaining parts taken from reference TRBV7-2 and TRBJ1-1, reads GAGVSQSPSNKVTEKGKDVELRCDPISGHTALYWYRQSLGQGLEFLIYFQGNSAPDKSGLPSDRFSAERTGGSVSTLTIQRTQQEDSAVYLCASSSTPMNTEAFFGQGTRLTVV.

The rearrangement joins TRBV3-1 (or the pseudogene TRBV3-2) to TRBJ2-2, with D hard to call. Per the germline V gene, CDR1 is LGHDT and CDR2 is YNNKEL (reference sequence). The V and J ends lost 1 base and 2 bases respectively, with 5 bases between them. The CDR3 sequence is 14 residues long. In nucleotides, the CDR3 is TGTGCCAGCAGCCAAGTCCCTAACACCGGGGAGCTGTTTTTT. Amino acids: CASSQVPNTGELFF.

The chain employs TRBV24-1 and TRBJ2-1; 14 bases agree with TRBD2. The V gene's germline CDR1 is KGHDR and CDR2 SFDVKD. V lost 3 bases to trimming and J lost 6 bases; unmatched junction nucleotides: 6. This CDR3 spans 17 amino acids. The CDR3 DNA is TGTGCCACCAGTGATATATACGGGACTAGCGGGGGCAATGAGCAGTTCTTC. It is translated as CATSDIYGTSGGNEQFF.

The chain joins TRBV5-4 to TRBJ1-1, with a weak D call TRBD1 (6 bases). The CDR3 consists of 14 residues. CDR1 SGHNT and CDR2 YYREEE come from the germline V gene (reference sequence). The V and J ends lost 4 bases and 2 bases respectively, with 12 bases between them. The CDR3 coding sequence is TGTGCCAGCAGCCTGGAGGACAGAAACACTGAAGCTTTCTTT. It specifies CASSLEDRNTEAFF.

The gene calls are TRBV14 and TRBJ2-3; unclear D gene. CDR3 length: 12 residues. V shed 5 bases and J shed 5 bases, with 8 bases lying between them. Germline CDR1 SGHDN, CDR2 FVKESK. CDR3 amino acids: CASSVLGDTQYF. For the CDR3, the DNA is TGTGCCAGCAGCGTGTTAGGAGATACGCAGTATTTT. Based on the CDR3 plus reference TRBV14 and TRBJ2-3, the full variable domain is EAGVTQFPSHSVIEKGQTVTLRCDPISGHDNLYWYRRVMGKEIKFLLHFVKESKQDESGMPNNRFLAERTGGTYSTLKVQPAELEDSGVYFCASSVLGDTQYFGPGTRLTVL.

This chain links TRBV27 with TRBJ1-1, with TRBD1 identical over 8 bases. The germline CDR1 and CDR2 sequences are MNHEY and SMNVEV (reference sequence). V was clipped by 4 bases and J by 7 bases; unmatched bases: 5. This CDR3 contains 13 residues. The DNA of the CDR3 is TGTGCCAGCAGTTCAAGGGACAGGTTTGAAGCTTTCTTT. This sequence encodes CASSSRDRFEAFF.

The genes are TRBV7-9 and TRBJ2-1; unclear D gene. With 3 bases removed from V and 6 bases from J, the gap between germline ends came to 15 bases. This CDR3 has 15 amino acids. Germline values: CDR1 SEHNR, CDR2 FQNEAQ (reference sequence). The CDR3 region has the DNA TGTGCCAGCAGCTTCATGGCTAGTATATCCAATGAGCAGTTCTTC. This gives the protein CASSFMASISNEQFF. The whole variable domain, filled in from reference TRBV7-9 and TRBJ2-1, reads DTGVSQNPRHKITKRGQNVTFRCDPISEHNRLYWYRQTLGQGPEFLTYFQNEAQLEKSRLLSDRFSAERPKGSFSTLEIQRTEQGDSAMYLCASSFMASISNEQFFGPGTRLTVL.

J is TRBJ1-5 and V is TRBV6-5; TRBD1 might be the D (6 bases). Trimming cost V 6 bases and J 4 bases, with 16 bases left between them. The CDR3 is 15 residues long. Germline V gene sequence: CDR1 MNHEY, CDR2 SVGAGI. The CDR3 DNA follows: TGTGCCAGCAGGCCTCTTGACAGGATAAATCAGCCCCAGCATTTT. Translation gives CASRPLDRINQPQHF.

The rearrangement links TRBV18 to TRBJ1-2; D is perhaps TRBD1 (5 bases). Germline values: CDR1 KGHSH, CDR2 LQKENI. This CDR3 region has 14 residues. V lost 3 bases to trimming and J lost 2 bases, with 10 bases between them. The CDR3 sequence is CASSPSGGNYGYTF. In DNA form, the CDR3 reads TGTGCCAGCTCACCCTCGGGGGGGAACTATGGCTACACCTTC.

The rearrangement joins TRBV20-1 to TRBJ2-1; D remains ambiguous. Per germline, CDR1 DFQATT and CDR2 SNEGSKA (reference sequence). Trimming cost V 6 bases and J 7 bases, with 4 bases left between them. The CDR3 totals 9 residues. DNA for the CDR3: TGCAGTGCCACAAATGAGCAGTTCTTC. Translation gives CSATNEQFF.

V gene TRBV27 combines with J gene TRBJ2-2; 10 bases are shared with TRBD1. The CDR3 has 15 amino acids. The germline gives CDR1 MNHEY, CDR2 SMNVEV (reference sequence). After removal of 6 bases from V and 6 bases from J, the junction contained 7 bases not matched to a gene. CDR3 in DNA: TGTGCCAGCAGCCCAAGACAGGGGGCGGCCGGGGAGCTGTTTTTT. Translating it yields CASSPRQGAAGELFF.

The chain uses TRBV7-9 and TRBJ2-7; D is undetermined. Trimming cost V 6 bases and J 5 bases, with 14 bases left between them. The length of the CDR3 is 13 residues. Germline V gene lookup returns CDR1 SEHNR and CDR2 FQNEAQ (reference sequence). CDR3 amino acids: CASSPESWDEQYV. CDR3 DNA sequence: TGTGCCAGCAGTCCCGAATCGTGGGACGAGCAGTACGTC.

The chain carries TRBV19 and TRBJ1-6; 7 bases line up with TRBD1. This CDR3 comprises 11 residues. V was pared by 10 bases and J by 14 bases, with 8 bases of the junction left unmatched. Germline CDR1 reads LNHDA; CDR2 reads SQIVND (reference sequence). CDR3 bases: TGTGCCACCCAAGGGGGCCGATCCCTCCACTTT. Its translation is CATQGGRSLHF.

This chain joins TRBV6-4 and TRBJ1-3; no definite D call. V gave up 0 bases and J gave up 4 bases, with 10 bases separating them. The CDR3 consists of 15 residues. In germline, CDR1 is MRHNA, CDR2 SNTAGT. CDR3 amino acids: CASSDSNLTGNTIYF. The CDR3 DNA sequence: TGTGCCAGCAGTGACTCGAACTTGACCGGAAACACCATATATTTT.

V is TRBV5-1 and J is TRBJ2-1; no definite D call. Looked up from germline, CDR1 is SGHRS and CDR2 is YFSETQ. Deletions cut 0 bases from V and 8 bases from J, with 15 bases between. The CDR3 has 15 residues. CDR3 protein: CASSLGQVPNDEQFF. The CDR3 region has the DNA TGCGCCAGCAGCTTGGGGCAGGTCCCTAACGATGAGCAGTTCTTC.

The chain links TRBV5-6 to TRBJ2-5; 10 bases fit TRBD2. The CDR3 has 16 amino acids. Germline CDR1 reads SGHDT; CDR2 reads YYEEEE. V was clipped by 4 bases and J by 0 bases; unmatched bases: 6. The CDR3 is CASSQERGGYQETQYF. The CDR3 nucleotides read TGTGCCAGCAGCCAAGAGCGGGGGGGTTACCAAGAGACCCAGTACTTC. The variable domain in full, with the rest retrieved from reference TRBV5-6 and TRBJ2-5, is DAGVTQSPTHLIKTRGQQVTLRCSPKSGHDTVSWYQQALGQGPQFIFQYYEEEERQRGNFPDRFSGHQFPNYSSELNVNALLLGDSALYLCASSQERGGYQETQYFGPGTRLLVL.

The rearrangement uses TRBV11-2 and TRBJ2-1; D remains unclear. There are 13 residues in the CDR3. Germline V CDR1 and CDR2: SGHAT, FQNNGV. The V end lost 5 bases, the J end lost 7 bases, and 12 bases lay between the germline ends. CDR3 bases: TGTGCCAGCAGCCCCCTACTTGGGAATGAGCAGTTCTTC. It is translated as CASSPLLGNEQFF.

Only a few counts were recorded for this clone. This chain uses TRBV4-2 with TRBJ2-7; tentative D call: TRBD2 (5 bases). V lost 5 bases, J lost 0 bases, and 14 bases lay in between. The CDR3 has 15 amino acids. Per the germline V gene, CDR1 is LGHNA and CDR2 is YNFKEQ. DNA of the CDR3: TGTGCCAGCAGCGCCGGAGGCGGCTTCTCCTACGAGCAGTACTTC. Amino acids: CASSAGGGFSYEQYF.